This TCR beta chain originates from a study of cytomegalovirus exposure and HLA in healthy donors. The PCR had 60 Vbeta and 13 Jbeta primers. The data were produced by immunoSEQ multiplex PCR, yet TCRdb's version contains in-frame clones alone and is incomplete. Of about 140,000 clones listed, approximately 81% are singletons. This clone appeared a few times. This sequence originates from a boy aged 2 to 10 in good health and CMV-seronegative. What was sequenced was PBMCs.

The DNA for the CDR3 is TGTGCCAGCAGCTTGCAGAGGAGCTCCTACAATGAGCAGTTCTTC. This gives the protein CASSLQRSSYNEQFF. The gene calls are TRBV5-6 and TRBJ2-1; D not resolved. The CDR3 has 15 residues. The V and J ends lost 1 base and 0 bases respectively, with 8 bases between them. Germline lookup yields CDR1 SGHDT and CDR2 YYEEEE.